This T cell receptor beta chain was documented in a study of cytomegalovirus exposure and HLA in healthy donors. Findings and limits, study-wide: It was reportedly the case that the classifier diagnosed cytomegalovirus status with high specificity and sensitivity. The study labeled 150 or so TCR beta chains cytomegalovirus-associated.

About this clone: The target antigen is unknown.

Profiling relied on immunoSEQ multiplex PCR, and the TCRdb table lists in-frame clones only, not all of them. The sample has about 56,000 clones, approximately 93% seen once. Germline V CDR1 and CDR2: SGHVS, FQNEAQ. This CDR3 comprises 17 residues. V gave up 2 bases and J gave up 0 bases, with 11 bases separating them. Sequencing was performed on PBMCs. J is TRBJ1-6 and V is TRBV7-8, with D perhaps TRBD1 (5 bases). This receptor was obtained from a woman aged 18-29 years in good health and CMV-seronegative. The CDR3 bases are TGTGCCAGCAGCTTACGCAGGGCAAACTCCTATAATTCACCCCTCCACTTT. This sequence encodes CASSLRRANSYNSPLHF.